The sample holds a few counts of the clone carrying this TCR beta chain. The CDR3 sequence is 15 residues long. Germline V CDR1 and CDR2: MNHEY, SMNVEV (reference sequence). The germline V and J ends were trimmed by 3 bases and 4 bases, with 13 bases remaining between them. TCRdb called the RT-PCR reads again in MiXCR, with one record for every CDR3 protein. The top ten clones hold 3.6% of a sample with about 680,000 distinct CDR3 sequences, 14% of them seen once. The source is a female donor in good health, serving as a healthy control. The sequenced sample consisted of memory CD4+ T cells from blood. The genes are TRBV27 and TRBJ2-1, with D maybe TRBD2 (5 bases). DNA of the CDR3: TGTGCCAGCAGTTTTCGGCCTAGCCTTTACAATGAGCAGTTCTTC. This codes for CASSFRPSLYNEQFF.